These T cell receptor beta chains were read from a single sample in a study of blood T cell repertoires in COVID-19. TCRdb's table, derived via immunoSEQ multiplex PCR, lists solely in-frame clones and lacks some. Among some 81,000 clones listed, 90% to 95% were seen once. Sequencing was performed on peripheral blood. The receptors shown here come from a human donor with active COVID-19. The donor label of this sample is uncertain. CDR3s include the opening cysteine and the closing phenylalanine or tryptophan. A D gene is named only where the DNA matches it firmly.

CAREAGVRTGELFF TGTGCGCGGGAGGCGGGAGTACGGACCGGGGAGCTGTTTTTT TRBJ2-2 TRBD2 TRBV2
CASSPGTSGAYEQYF TGTGCCAGTAGTCCGGGGACTAGCGGAGCCTACGAGCAGTACTTC TRBJ2-7 TRBD2 TRBV19
CASRGSSTDTQYF TGTGCCAGCAGGGGGAGTTCTACAGATACGCAGTATTTT TRBJ2-3 - TRBV12-3/TRBV12-4
CASSISSGGHNEQFF TGCGCCAGCAGCATTTCTAGCGGGGGCCACAATGAGCAGTTCTTC TRBJ2-1 TRBD2 TRBV5-1
CASSAGGESSYNEQFF TGTGCCAGCAGCGCCGGTGGAGAGAGCTCCTACAATGAGCAGTTCTTC TRBJ2-1 - TRBV9
CASSWEVGGRAKNEQFF TGTGCCAGCAGCTGGGAAGTTGGGGGGAGGGCCAAAAATGAGCAGTTCTTC TRBJ2-1 TRBD2 TRBV7-2
CASSQDRAHTNYGYTF TGTGCCAGCTCACAGGACAGGGCCCACACTAACTATGGCTACACCTTC TRBJ1-2 TRBD1 TRBV18
CASSVLGEAEAFF TGTGCCAGCAGCGTATTGGGGGAGGCTGAAGCTTTCTTT TRBJ1-1 - TRBV9
CSANRDSTQLF TGCAGCGCGAACCGGGACAGCACCCAATTATTC TRBJ1-2 TRBD1 TRBV29-1
CASSLDRGFQETQYF TGCGCCAGCAGCTTGGACAGGGGGTTTCAAGAGACCCAGTACTTC TRBJ2-5 TRBD1 TRBV5-1